A single T cell receptor beta chain is shown here with its context. This sample's time point: newly diagnosed GD, antithyroid drugs for less than 3 months. PBMCs provided the RNA from which the TCR library was made. The sample is drawn from a study of regulatory T cells in long-lasting Graves disease. Both iRepertoire HTBI primers and Arm-PCR of CDR3 regions were used to build the TCR beta libraries. TCRdb ran MiXCR on the multiplex PCR reads and lists one entry per CDR3 protein. This sample has about 350,000 distinct CDR3 sequences, with roughly 17% found just once. In germline, CDR1 is MDHEN, CDR2 SYDVKM. The CDR3 loop spans 19 amino acids. Trimming stripped 8 bases from V and 3 bases from J, with 29 bases between. These same data were also listed under a study on T cells in Graves' hyperthyroidism and ophthalmopathy. That source reports: Absence of ophthalmopathy progression within 18 months defined stable Graves' hyperthyroidism. A first-round RT-PCR of the TCR CDR3 used the HTBI primer set. The blood repertoire included most of the expanded thyroid clonotypes above 0.001.

The clonotype originates from a woman under 30 with Graves disease. Source: peripheral blood mononuclear cells (PBMCs), taken at new diagnosis, from a patient treated with antithyroid drugs. V and J are TRBV28 and TRBJ1-5; D may be TRBD1 (6 bases). The CDR3 protein is CASFPRGHGRGKVNQPQHF. The CDR3 nucleotides read TGTGCCAGCTTCCCCCGGGGACATGGACGAGGGAAGGTCAATCAGCCCCAGCATTTT. Full variable domain (missing parts from reference TRBV28 and TRBJ1-5): DVKVTQSSRYLVKRTGEKVFLECVQDMDHENMFWYRQDPGLGLRLIYFSYDVKMKEKGDIPEGYSVSREKKERFSLILESASTNQTSMYLCASFPRGHGRGKVNQPQHFGDGTRLSIL.